This entry lists 32 T cell receptor beta chains sequenced from one sample in a study of blood T cell repertoires in COVID-19. Profiling relied on immunoSEQ multiplex PCR, and the TCRdb table lists in-frame clones only, not all of them. The sample holds under 100,000 clones, about 80% seen once. Sequencing was done on a sample of peripheral blood. The receptors shown here come from a woman in her thirties or forties with active or convalescent COVID-19.

To note about this clone: This specimen includes other DNA sequences encoding the same CDR3. The chain combines TRBV19 with TRBJ1-2, with unresolved D. CDR1 is LNHDA, CDR2 SQIVND, per germline (reference sequence). The V and J ends lost 3 bases and 2 bases respectively, with 10 bases between them. This CDR3 spans 14 amino acids. The CDR3 sequence: CASSIKGANYGYTF. CDR3 nucleotide sequence: TGTGCCAGTAGTATTAAGGGAGCAAACTATGGCTACACCTTC.

The CDR3 spells CASSLSRLASYNEQFF. The CDR3 nucleotides are TGTGCCAGCAGTTTATCGAGGCTAGCCTCCTACAATGAGCAGTTCTTC. This chain links TRBV27 with TRBJ2-1; TRBD2 is a possible D gene (5 bases). Germline CDR1 and CDR2: MNHEY and SMNVEV (reference sequence). This CDR3 region has 16 residues. The V end was cut by 0 bases, the J end by 0 bases, with 9 bases between.

The chain joins TRBV7-2 to TRBJ1-5; a weak D match, TRBD1 (6 bases). V lost 1 base, J lost 8 bases, and 12 bases lay in between. This CDR3 spans 14 amino acids. Germline V CDR1 and CDR2: SGHTA, FQGNSA. CDR3 loop: CASSLDGGDKPQHF. CDR3 DNA: TGTGCCAGCAGCTTAGATGGGGGGGACAAGCCCCAGCATTTT. The whole variable domain, remainder taken from reference TRBV7-2 and TRBJ1-5, is GAGVSQSPSNKVTEKGKDVELRCDPISGHTALYWYRQSLGQGLEFLIYFQGNSAPDKSGLPSDRFSAERTGGSVSTLTIQRTQQEDSAVYLCASSLDGGDKPQHFGDGTRLSIL.

V gene TRBV27 combines with J gene TRBJ2-1; 7 nucleotides align to TRBD1. With 8 bases clipped from V and 6 bases from J, the junction kept 4 bases outside the gene matches. The length of the CDR3 is 12 residues. Germline V CDR1 and CDR2: MNHEY, SMNVEV (reference sequence). The CDR3 nucleotides are TGTGCCAGCCATACAGGGGTCAATGAGCAGTTCTTC. It is translated as CASHTGVNEQFF.

The genes are TRBV27 and TRBJ2-2; TRBD2 matches 11 bases. CDR3 length: 15 residues. V gave up 5 bases and J gave up 5 bases; unmatched junction bases: 4. Germline CDR1 is MNHEY and CDR2 is SMNVEV (reference sequence). Here the CDR3 DNA reads TGTGCCAGCAGTACTCGACTAGCGGGAACCGGGGAGCTGTTTTTT. This sequence encodes CASSTRLAGTGELFF.

The gene calls are TRBV19 and TRBJ1-5; no definite D call. V lost 8 bases and J 2 bases, leaving 13 bases between the germline ends. The CDR3 sequence is 14 residues long. The germline gives CDR1 LNHDA, CDR2 SQIVND (reference sequence). This chain's CDR3 is CASDDPRGNQPQHF. The CDR3 DNA follows: TGTGCCAGTGATGACCCGAGGGGCAATCAGCCCCAGCATTTT. Together with reference TRBV19 and TRBJ1-5, the CDR3 gives the full variable domain: DGGITQSPKYLFRKEGQNVTLSCEQNLNHDAMYWYRQDPGQGLRLIYYSQIVNDFQKGDIAEGYSVSREKKESFPLTVTSAQKNPTAFYLCASDDPRGNQPQHFGDGTRLSIL.

This clone showed up just once. This chain connects TRBV5-5 to TRBJ2-1, with a tentative D call TRBD1 (6 bases). Trimming shortened V by 1 base and J by 6 bases, and 8 bases separated the two germline ends. This CDR3 spans 13 amino acids. Germline V gene lookup returns CDR1 SGHKS and CDR2 YYEKEE (reference sequence). This chain's CDR3 is CASSLTGFNEQFF. The CDR3 nucleotides are TGTGCCAGCAGCTTGACAGGGTTCAATGAGCAGTTCTTC.

The CDR3 DNA follows: TGTGCCAGCAGTTTGGTAGGGGAACCTGGAAACACCATATATTTT. This encodes CASSLVGEPGNTIYF. This chain links TRBV27 with TRBJ1-3; tentative D call: TRBD1 (5 bases). Germline CDR1 MNHEY, CDR2 SMNVEV (reference sequence). This CDR3 spans 15 amino acids. The V end lost 3 bases, the J end lost 2 bases, and 11 bases lay between the germline ends.

The chain employs TRBV2 and TRBJ2-1, with TRBD2 identical over 9 bases. Germline CDR1 reads SNHLY; CDR2 reads FYNNEI. The CDR3 is 15 amino acids. Unmatched junction bases numbered 3, after V lost 4 bases and J lost 2 bases. CDR3 DNA: TGTGCCAGCAGTGTACGACTAGCGGCCTACAATGAGCAGTTCTTC. As protein: CASSVRLAAYNEQFF.

The rearrangement uses TRBV28 and TRBJ2-3, with D maybe TRBD1 (6 bases). The CDR3 contains 14 residues. Germline CDR1 is MDHEN and CDR2 is SYDVKM. The V and J ends lost 7 bases and 2 bases respectively, with 13 bases between them. The CDR3 sequence: CASNTGSFTDTQYF. The CDR3 region has the DNA TGTGCCAGCAATACAGGGTCCTTCACAGATACGCAGTATTTT.

The V and J genes are TRBV10-2 and TRBJ1-5; 8 nucleotides align to TRBD1. The CDR3 length is 13 residues. V was pared by 6 bases and J by 5 bases, with 3 bases of the junction left unmatched. CDR1 and CDR2 (germline): WSHSY, SAAADI. The CDR3 loop is CASRGQVDQPQHF. For the CDR3, the DNA is TGCGCCAGCAGGGGACAGGTAGATCAGCCCCAGCATTTT.

The CDR3 DNA reads TGTGCCAGCAGCTTTCGGGGTTCAGAGACCCAGTACTTC. Protein product: CASSFRGSETQYF. The genes are TRBV7-9 and TRBJ2-5; D is possibly TRBD2 (5 bases). The V gene lost 3 bases and the J gene lost 4 bases, with 9 bases spanning the gap. The germline gives CDR1 SEHNR, CDR2 FQNEAQ (reference sequence). The CDR3 runs 13 residues.

This clone was detected a few times. The rearrangement joins TRBV7-7 to TRBJ2-2; 13 bases match TRBD2. Unmatched junction bases numbered 2, after V lost 5 bases and J lost 5 bases. CDR1 SSHAT and CDR2 FNYEAQ come from the germline V gene (reference sequence). The CDR3 consists of 15 residues. The DNA of the CDR3 is TGTGCCAGCAGCACGGGACTAGCGGGGACCGGGGAGCTGTTTTTT. Protein: CASSTGLAGTGELFF.

Only a few counts were recorded for this clone. The rearrangement links TRBV6-1 to TRBJ2-1; tentative D call: TRBD1 (7 bases). From germline, CDR1 is MNHNS and CDR2 SASEGT. V lost 1 base and J lost 7, with 17 bases in between. This CDR3 contains 16 residues. Here the CDR3 reads CASSEVGGTVGNEQFF. CDR3 DNA: TGTGCCAGCAGTGAAGTAGGGGGGACAGTGGGGAATGAGCAGTTCTTC.

The genes are TRBV7-3 and TRBJ2-2; 12 bases are a match to TRBD1. The trim removed 5 bases at V and 0 bases at J, leaving 10 bases unmatched. There are 19 residues in the CDR3. CDR1 and CDR2 (germline): SGHTA, FQGTGA. CDR3 coding DNA: TGTGCCAGCAGCCCCGGCTACGGGACAGGGGGCGCGAACACCGGGGAGCTGTTTTTT. Translating it yields CASSPGYGTGGANTGELFF.

The chain carries TRBV5-6 and TRBJ2-4; TRBD1 is a possible D gene (6 bases). The length of the CDR3 is 17 residues. Trimming left V 2 bases short and J 1 base short, with 16 bases between. From germline, CDR1 is SGHDT and CDR2 YYEEEE. CDR3 in amino acids: CASSLVQGMSAKNIQYF. The CDR3 region has the DNA TGTGCCAGCAGCTTAGTTCAGGGGATGAGTGCCAAAAACATTCAGTACTTC. Filled out from reference TRBV5-6 and TRBJ2-4, the complete variable domain reads DAGVTQSPTHLIKTRGQQVTLRCSPKSGHDTVSWYQQALGQGPQFIFQYYEEEERQRGNFPDRFSGHQFPNYSSELNVNALLLGDSALYLCASSLVQGMSAKNIQYFGAGTRLSVL.

The rearrangement joins TRBV27 to TRBJ1-6; D unclear. Germline CDR1 and CDR2: MNHEY and SMNVEV (reference sequence). V was cut by 0 bases and J by 6 bases, with 9 bases left in between. The CDR3 sequence is 15 residues long. The CDR3 loop is CASSLSGRANSPLHF. CDR3 nucleotides: TGTGCCAGCAGTTTATCAGGGAGGGCTAATTCACCCCTCCACTTT.

The chain links TRBV10-3 to TRBJ2-7, with 12 nucleotides matching TRBD2. V shed 3 bases, J shed 7 bases, and the junction held 7 bases outside the gene matches. Germline V gene lookup returns CDR1 ENHRY and CDR2 SYGVKD. The CDR3 loop spans 15 amino acids. The CDR3 DNA is TGTGCCATCAGTGACTCTAGCGGGGGGGCACGGGAGCAGTACTTC. Protein product: CAISDSSGGAREQYF.

The chain recombines TRBV4-3 with TRBJ2-3, with D perhaps matching TRBD1 (5 bases). This CDR3 spans 15 amino acids. Germline V gives CDR1 LGHNA, CDR2 YSLEER. The V end lost 1 base, the J end lost 2 bases, and 10 bases lay between the germline ends. In DNA, the CDR3 is TGCGCCAGCAGCCAAGCTCTGACAGCCACAGATACGCAGTATTTT. Its translation is CASSQALTATDTQYF.

This clone was seen at least ten times. The J gene is TRBJ1-5, the V gene TRBV6-5, with 7 bases lining up with TRBD1. The CDR3 length is 13 residues. The germline CDR1 and CDR2 sequences are MNHEY and SVGAGI. Trimming took 5 bases from V and 7 from J; bases not matched to a gene: 5. CDR3 region: CASSTRQGQPQHF. The CDR3 DNA reads TGTGCCAGCAGTACGAGACAGGGCCAGCCCCAGCATTTT.

V is TRBV11-3 and J is TRBJ2-1; 13 bases fit TRBD2. The germline V gene has CDR1 SGHNT and CDR2 YENEEA. This CDR3 has 16 residues. Trimming removed 1 base from V and 4 bases from J; junction bases left unmatched: 1. Written as DNA, the CDR3 is TGTGCCAGCAGCTTAGGGGGACTAGCGGGATACAATGAGCAGTTCTTC. It translates to CASSLGGLAGYNEQFF.

The rearrangement links TRBV15 to TRBJ2-7; 7 nucleotides line up with TRBD2. The V and J ends lost 3 bases and 2 bases, in that order; junction bases with no gene match: 7. There are 15 residues in the CDR3. The germline V gene has CDR1 LNHNV and CDR2 YYDKDF (reference sequence). CDR3 in DNA: TGTGCCACCAGCAGTCTCAAGCGGGGACCCTACGAGCAGTACTTC. This gives the protein CATSSLKRGPYEQYF.

Comments on this clone: One end of the junction fails to match germline, which may point to a read error. This chain links TRBV6-2 or TRBV6-3 with TRBJ2-7; the match to TRBD2 covers 8 bases. The CDR3 has 13 amino acids. The V gene's germline CDR1 is MNHEY and CDR2 SVGEGT. CDR3 amino acids: CASSYSSTSGQGF. The CDR3 bases are TGTGCCAGCAGTTACTCCAGCACTAGCGGCCAGGGCTTC.

The CDR3 region is CASSPRSGMNTEAFF. CDR3 sequence (DNA): TGTGCCAGCTCACCACGCTCAGGGATGAACACTGAAGCTTTCTTT. J is TRBJ1-1 and V is TRBV18; the D gene is possibly TRBD1 (5 bases). The CDR3 covers 15 residues. In germline, CDR1 is KGHSH, CDR2 LQKENI. Trimming took off 1 base at V and 0 bases at J, with 9 bases between the two ends.

This chain links TRBV7-6 with TRBJ2-3, with D tentatively TRBD1 (6 bases). The CDR3 totals 11 residues. In germline, CDR1 is SGHVS, CDR2 FNYEAQ. V gave up 4 bases and J gave up 8 bases, with 7 bases separating them. The CDR3 is CASSSQGTQYF. The CDR3 nucleotides read TGTGCCAGCAGCTCACAGGGTACGCAGTATTTT.

The chain has TRBV4-1 and TRBJ2-3; D not certain. Trimming took 0 bases from V and 4 from J, leaving 14 bases between them. CDR1 MGHRA and CDR2 YSYEKL come from the germline V gene. CDR3 size: 16 residues. CDR3 loop: CASSQDTVPTADTQYF. CDR3 sequence (DNA): TGCGCCAGCAGCCAAGATACAGTTCCTACGGCAGATACGCAGTATTTT.

This clone was seen only once. The rearrangement links TRBV27 to TRBJ1-2; 7 nucleotides match TRBD1. V lost 2 bases and J lost 4; bases outside the gene matches: 10. Per germline, CDR1 MNHEY and CDR2 SMNVEV (reference sequence). The CDR3 consists of 16 residues. The CDR3 loop reads CASSLGFQGEIYGYTF. The CDR3 coding sequence is TGTGCCAGCAGTTTAGGTTTTCAGGGGGAGATCTATGGCTACACCTTC.

This clone was recorded only once. The rearrangement joins TRBV28 to TRBJ1-2; the match to TRBD1 covers 8 bases. The V and J ends lost 6 bases and 8 bases, in that order; junction bases with no gene match: 8. The CDR3 spans 13 residues. Germline CDR1 MDHEN, CDR2 SYDVKM. The CDR3 coding sequence is TGTGCCAGCAGCGACAGGGGATCAATCGGCTACACCTTC. It specifies CASSDRGSIGYTF.

The chain carries TRBV7-2 and TRBJ1-6, with D possibly matching TRBD1 (6 bases). V lost 5 bases to trimming and J lost 6 bases, with 11 bases between them. The CDR3 runs to 14 residues. CDR1 SGHTA and CDR2 FQGNSA come from the germline V gene. The CDR3 nucleotides read TGTGCCAGCAGCCTGGACAGCGTTAATTCACCCCTCCACTTT. Translated, it gives CASSLDSVNSPLHF. Full variable domain (rest looked up from reference TRBV7-2 and TRBJ1-6): GAGVSQSPSNKVTEKGKDVELRCDPISGHTALYWYRQSLGQGLEFLIYFQGNSAPDKSGLPSDRFSAERTGGSVSTLTIQRTQQEDSAVYLCASSLDSVNSPLHFGNGTRLTVT.

This rearrangement joins TRBV7-2 to TRBJ1-1; 10 bases agree with TRBD1. Germline CDR1 is SGHTA and CDR2 is FQGNSA. V was clipped by 6 bases and J by 6 bases; unmatched bases: 10. The CDR3 contains 15 residues. For the CDR3, the DNA is TGTGCCAGCAGGCCGGACAGGGGGAGAGGCCCTGAAGCTTTCTTT. This sequence encodes CASRPDRGRGPEAFF.

This clone was observed at least ten times. The chain couples TRBV19 to TRBJ1-1; no reliable D call. Germline-derived CDR1 and CDR2 are LNHDA and SQIVND (reference sequence). The V gene lost 1 base and the J gene lost 0 bases, with 9 bases spanning the gap. The CDR3 spans 15 residues. In DNA form, the CDR3 reads TGTGCCAGTAGTATAGTTCGGGTTTTGAACACTGAAGCTTTCTTT. This translates into CASSIVRVLNTEAFF. Combining the CDR3 with reference TRBV19 and TRBJ1-1 gives the whole variable domain DGGITQSPKYLFRKEGQNVTLSCEQNLNHDAMYWYRQDPGQGLRLIYYSQIVNDFQKGDIAEGYSVSREKKESFPLTVTSAQKNPTAFYLCASSIVRVLNTEAFFGQGTRLTVV.

The rearrangement joins TRBV10-3 to TRBJ1-4; D gene ambiguous. This CDR3 comprises 12 residues. V lost 8 bases and J lost 1, with 5 bases in between. Germline V lookup: CDR1 ENHRY, CDR2 SYGVKD. DNA of the CDR3: TGTGCCATCTCCCGAACTAATGAAAAACTGTTTTTT. It is translated as CAISRTNEKLFF.